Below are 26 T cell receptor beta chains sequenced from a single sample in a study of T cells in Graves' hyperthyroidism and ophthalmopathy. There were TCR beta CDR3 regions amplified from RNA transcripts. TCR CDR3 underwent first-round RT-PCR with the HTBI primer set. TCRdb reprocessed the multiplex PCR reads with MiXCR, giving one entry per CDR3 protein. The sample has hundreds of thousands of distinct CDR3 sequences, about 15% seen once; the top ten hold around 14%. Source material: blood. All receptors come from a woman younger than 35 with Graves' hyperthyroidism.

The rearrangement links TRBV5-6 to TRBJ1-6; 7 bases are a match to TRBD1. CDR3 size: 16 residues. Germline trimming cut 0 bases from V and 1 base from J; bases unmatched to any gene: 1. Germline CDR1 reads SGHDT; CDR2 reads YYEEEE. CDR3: CASSLEQGSYNSPLHF. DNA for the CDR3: TGTGCCAGCAGCTTGGAACAGGGGTCCTATAATTCACCCCTCCACTTT.

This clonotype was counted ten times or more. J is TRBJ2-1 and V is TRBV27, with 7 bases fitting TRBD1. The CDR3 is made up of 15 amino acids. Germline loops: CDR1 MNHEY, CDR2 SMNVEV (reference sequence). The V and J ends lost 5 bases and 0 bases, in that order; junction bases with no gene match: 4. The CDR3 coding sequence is TGTGCCAGCAGTCATGGACAGGCCTCCTACAATGAGCAGTTCTTC. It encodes CASSHGQASYNEQFF.

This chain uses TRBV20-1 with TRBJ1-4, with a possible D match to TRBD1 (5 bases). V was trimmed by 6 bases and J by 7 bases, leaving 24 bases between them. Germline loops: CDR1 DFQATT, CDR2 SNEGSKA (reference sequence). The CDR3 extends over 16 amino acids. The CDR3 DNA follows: TGCAGTGCCCAAGGGGACTTACTAGGCGGTGGTGAAAAACTGTTTTTT. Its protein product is CSAQGDLLGGGEKLFF.

The CDR3 is CPNQETQYF. DNA of the CDR3: TGTCCAAACCAAGAGACCCAGTACTTC. The gene calls are TRBV7-3 and TRBJ2-5; no definite D call. Per germline, CDR1 SGHTA and CDR2 FQGTGA. CDR3 size: 9 residues.

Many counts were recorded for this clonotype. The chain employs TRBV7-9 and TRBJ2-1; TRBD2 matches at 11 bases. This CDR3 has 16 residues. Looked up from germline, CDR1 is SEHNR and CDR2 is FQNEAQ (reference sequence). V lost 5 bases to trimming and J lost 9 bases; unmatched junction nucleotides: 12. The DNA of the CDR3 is TGTGCCAGCAGCCGCCCGACTAGCGGGATTAGGGGTGAGCAGTTCTTC. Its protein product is CASSRPTSGIRGEQFF.

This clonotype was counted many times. CDR3 residues: CASSLYRDHVAKNIQYF. The CDR3 DNA is TGTGCCAGCAGCCTTTACCGGGACCACGTAGCCAAAAACATTCAGTACTTC. This chain connects TRBV28 to TRBJ2-4; D may be TRBD1 or TRBD2 (5 bases each). Trimming took off 6 bases at V and 0 bases at J, with 18 bases between the two ends. CDR3 length equals 17 residues. Germline loops: CDR1 MDHEN, CDR2 SYDVKM. The full variable domain, rest sourced from reference TRBV28 and TRBJ2-4, is DVKVTQSSRYLVKRTGEKVFLECVQDMDHENMFWYRQDPGLGLRLIYFSYDVKMKEKGDIPEGYSVSREKKERFSLILESASTNQTSMYLCASSLYRDHVAKNIQYFGAGTRLSVL.

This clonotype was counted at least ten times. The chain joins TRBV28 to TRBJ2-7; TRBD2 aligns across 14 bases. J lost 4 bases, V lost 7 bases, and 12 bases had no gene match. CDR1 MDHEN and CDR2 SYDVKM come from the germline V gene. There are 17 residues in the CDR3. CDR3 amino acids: CASTGLAGGPLRYEQYF. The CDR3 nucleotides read TGTGCCAGCACCGGACTAGCGGGAGGTCCCCTAAGGTACGAGCAGTACTTC.

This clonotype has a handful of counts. As DNA, the CDR3 is TGTGCCAGCAGTGAGCGGGGGGGTGGCTACACCTTC. This codes for CASSERGGGYTF. The rearrangement uses TRBV2 and TRBJ1-2; D is possibly TRBD1 (5 bases). Germline V lookup: CDR1 SNHLY, CDR2 FYNNEI. This CDR3 has 12 residues. V lost 3 bases to trimming and J lost 7 bases, with 9 bases between them.

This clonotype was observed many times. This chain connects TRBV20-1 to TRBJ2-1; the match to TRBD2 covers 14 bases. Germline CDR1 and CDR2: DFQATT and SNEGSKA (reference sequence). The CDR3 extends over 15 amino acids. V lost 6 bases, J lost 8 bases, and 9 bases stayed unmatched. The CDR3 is CSAGLGLAGGDEQFF. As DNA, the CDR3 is TGCAGTGCCGGCCTCGGACTAGCGGGGGGCGATGAGCAGTTCTTC.

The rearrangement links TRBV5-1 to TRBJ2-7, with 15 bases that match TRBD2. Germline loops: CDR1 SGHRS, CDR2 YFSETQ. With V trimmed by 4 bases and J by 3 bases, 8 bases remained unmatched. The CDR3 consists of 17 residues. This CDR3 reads CASSQPGLAGGYYEQYF. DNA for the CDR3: TGCGCCAGCAGCCAACCGGGACTAGCGGGGGGTTACTACGAGCAGTACTTC.

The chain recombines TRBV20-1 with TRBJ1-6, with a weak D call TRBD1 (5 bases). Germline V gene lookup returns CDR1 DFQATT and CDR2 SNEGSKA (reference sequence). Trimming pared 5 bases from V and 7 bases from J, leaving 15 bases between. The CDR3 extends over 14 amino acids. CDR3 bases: TGCAGTGCTTCCCCGGGGACCGAGAATTCACCCCTCCACTTT. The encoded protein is CSASPGTENSPLHF.

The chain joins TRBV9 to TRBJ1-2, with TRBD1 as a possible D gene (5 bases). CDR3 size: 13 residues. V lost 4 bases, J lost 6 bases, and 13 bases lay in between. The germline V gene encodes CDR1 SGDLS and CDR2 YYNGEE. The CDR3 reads CASSMPGGDGYTF. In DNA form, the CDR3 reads TGTGCCAGCAGCATGCCGGGAGGGGATGGCTACACCTTC. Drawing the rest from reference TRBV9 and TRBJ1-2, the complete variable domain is DSGVTQTPKHLITATGQRVTLRCSPRSGDLSVYWYQQSLDQGLQFLIQYYNGEERAKGNILERFSAQQFPDLHSELNLSSLELGDSALYFCASSMPGGDGYTFGSGTRLTVV.

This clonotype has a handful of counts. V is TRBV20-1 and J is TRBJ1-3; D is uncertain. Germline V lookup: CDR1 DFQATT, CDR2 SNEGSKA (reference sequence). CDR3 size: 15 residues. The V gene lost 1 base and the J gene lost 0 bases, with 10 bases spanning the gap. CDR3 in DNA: TGCAGTGCTAGAGTGCCGTTACCCTCTGGAAACACCATATATTTT. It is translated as CSARVPLPSGNTIYF.

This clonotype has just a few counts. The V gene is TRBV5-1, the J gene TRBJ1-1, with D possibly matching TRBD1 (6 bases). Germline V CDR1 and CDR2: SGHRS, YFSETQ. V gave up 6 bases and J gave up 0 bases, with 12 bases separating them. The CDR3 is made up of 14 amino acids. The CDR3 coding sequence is TGCGCCAGCACAAGACAGGAGATGAACACTGAAGCTTTCTTT. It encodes CASTRQEMNTEAFF.

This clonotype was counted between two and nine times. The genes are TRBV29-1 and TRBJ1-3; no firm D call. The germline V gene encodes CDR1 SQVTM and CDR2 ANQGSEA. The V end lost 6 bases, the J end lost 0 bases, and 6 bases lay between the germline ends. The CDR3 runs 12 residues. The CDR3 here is CSVALSGNTIYF. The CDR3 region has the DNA TGCAGCGTCGCTCTCTCTGGAAACACCATATATTTT.

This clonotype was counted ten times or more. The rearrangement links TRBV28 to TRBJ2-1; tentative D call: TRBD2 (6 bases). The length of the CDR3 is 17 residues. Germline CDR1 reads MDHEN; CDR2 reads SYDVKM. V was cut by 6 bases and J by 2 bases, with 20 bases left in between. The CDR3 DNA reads TGTGCCAGCAGCTCACGTAGCGGCCCTAGTCCCTACAATGAGCAGTTCTTC. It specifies CASSSRSGPSPYNEQFF.

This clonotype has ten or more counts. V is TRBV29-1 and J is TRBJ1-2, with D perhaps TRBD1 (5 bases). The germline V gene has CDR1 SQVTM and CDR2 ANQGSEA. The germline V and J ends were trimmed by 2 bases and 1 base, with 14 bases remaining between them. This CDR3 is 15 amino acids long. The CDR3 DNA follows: TGCAGCGTTGAAAACTGGACACCGAGTAACTATGGCTACACCTTC. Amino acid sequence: CSVENWTPSNYGYTF.

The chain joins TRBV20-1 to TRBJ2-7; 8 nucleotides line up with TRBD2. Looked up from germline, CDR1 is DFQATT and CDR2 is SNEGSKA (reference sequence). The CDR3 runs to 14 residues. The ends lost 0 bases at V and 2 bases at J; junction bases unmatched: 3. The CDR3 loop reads CSARDQREPYEQYF. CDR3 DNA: TGCAGTGCTAGAGACCAGCGGGAGCCCTACGAGCAGTACTTC.

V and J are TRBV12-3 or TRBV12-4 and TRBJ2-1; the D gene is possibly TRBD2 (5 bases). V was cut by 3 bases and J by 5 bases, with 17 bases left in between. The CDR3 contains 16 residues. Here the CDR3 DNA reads TGTGCCAGCAGTTTGTCCGTACGGAGGCTAAACAATGAGCAGTTCTTC. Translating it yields CASSLSVRRLNNEQFF.

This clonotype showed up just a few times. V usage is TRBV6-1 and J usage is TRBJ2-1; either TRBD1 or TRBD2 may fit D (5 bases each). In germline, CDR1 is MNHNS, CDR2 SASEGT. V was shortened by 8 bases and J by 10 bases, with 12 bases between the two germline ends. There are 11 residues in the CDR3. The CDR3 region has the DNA TGTGCCAGCGACCTCTGGGGGGAGCAGTTCTTC. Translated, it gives CASDLWGEQFF.

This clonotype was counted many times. CDR3 in amino acids: CASRTGTGNNEQFF. Here the CDR3 DNA reads TGTGCCAGCAGAACCGGGACAGGGAACAATGAGCAGTTCTTC. The gene calls are TRBV11-2 and TRBJ2-1; 9 bases map to TRBD1. Trimming took 6 bases from V and 5 from J; bases not matched to a gene: 5. The CDR3 covers 14 residues. CDR1 is SGHAT, CDR2 FQNNGV, per germline. The full variable domain, completed using reference TRBV11-2 and TRBJ2-1, is EAGVAQSPRYKIIEKRQSVAFWCNPISGHATLYWYQQILGQGPKLLIQFQNNGVVDDSQLPKDRFSAERLKGVDSTLKIQPAKLEDSAVYLCASRTGTGNNEQFFGPGTRLTVL.

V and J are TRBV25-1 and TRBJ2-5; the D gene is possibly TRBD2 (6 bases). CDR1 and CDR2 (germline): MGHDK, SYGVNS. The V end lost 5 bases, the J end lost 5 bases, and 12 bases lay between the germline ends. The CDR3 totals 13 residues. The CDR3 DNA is TGTGCCAGCAGTCAGACTAGGCTTGAGACCCAGTACTTC. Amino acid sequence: CASSQTRLETQYF.

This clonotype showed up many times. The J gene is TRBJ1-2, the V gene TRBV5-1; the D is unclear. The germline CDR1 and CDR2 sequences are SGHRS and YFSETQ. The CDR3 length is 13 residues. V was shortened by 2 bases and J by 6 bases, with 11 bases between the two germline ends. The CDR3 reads CASSLSGGDGYTF. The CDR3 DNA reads TGCGCCAGCAGCTTAAGTGGAGGAGATGGCTACACCTTC.

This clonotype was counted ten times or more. CDR3 sequence reads: CASSLVPGLNTEAFF. As DNA, the CDR3 is TGTGCCAGCAGCTTAGTGCCCGGTTTGAACACTGAAGCTTTCTTT. The rearrangement links TRBV5-6 to TRBJ1-1; D call uncertain. The germline V gene has CDR1 SGHDT and CDR2 YYEEEE. Trimming stripped 2 bases from V and 0 bases from J, with 11 bases between. The CDR3 runs 15 residues.

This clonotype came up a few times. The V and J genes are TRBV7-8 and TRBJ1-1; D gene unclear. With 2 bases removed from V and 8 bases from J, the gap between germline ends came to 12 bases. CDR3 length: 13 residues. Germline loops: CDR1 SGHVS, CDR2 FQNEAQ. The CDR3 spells CASSLMEGSEAFF. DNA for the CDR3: TGTGCCAGCAGCTTAATGGAGGGCTCGGAAGCTTTCTTT.

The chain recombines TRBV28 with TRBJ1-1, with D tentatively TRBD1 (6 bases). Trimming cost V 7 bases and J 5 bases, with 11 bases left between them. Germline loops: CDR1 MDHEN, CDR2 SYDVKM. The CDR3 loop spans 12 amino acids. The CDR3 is CASTGAKTEAFF. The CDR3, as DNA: TGTGCCAGCACGGGGGCCAAAACTGAAGCTTTCTTT.